Below, 22 T cell receptor beta chains from the same sample are listed, as sequenced in a study of control samples from healthy donors and cancer patients. Sequencing used immunoSEQ multiplex PCR; TCRdb keeps in-frame clones, though not all of them. The profile shows tens of thousands of clones, about nine tenths of them singletons. The sequencing sample was made of PBMCs. Receptors were obtained from a man in his forties or fifties with colorectal cancer.

This sequence joins TRBV25-1 and TRBJ1-5; weak D call: TRBD1 (6 bases). V was cut by 6 bases and J by 3 bases, with 12 bases left in between. Germline assignment: CDR1 MGHDK and CDR2 SYGVNS. The CDR3 runs 14 residues. CDR3 in DNA: TGTGCCAGCAGCCCTGACAGGTTCAATCAGCCCCAGCATTTT. This encodes CASSPDRFNQPQHF. Full variable domain (remainder filled in from reference TRBV25-1 and TRBJ1-5): EADIYQTPRYLVIGTGKKITLECSQTMGHDKMYWYQQDPGMELHLIHYSYGVNSTEKGDLSSESTVSRIRTEHFPLTLESARPSHTSQYLCASSPDRFNQPQHFGDGTRLSIL.

CDR3 in DNA: TGTGCCATCAGTGGGCCTTGGGACAGGGCCCACGAGCAGTACTTC. Amino acids: CAISGPWDRAHEQYF. V is TRBV10-3 and J is TRBJ2-7; TRBD1 agrees at 9 bases. V gave up 4 bases and J gave up 5 bases; unmatched junction bases: 9. The CDR3 has 15 residues. Germline-derived CDR1 and CDR2 are ENHRY and SYGVKD.

This clone showed up just a few times. The gene calls are TRBV14 and TRBJ1-6; tentative D call: TRBD1 (5 bases). Germline V gene sequence: CDR1 SGHDN, CDR2 FVKESK. The CDR3 contains 16 residues. The V gene lost 4 bases and the J gene lost 7 bases, with 17 bases spanning the gap. CDR3 sequence: CASSPKYGTANSPLHF. DNA for the CDR3: TGTGCCAGCAGCCCAAAGTATGGGACGGCAAATTCACCCCTCCACTTT.

The V and J genes are TRBV5-1 and TRBJ2-7; 10 positions agree with TRBD2. The V segment lost 0 bases and the J segment 4 bases; nucleotides outside the gene matches: 7. CDR1 is SGHRS, CDR2 YFSETQ, per germline. CDR3 length equals 16 residues. CDR3 in DNA: TGCGCCAGCAGCTTGGTGGCTAGCGGGAGTTCGTACGAGCAGTACTTC. It specifies CASSLVASGSSYEQYF.

This sequence joins TRBV6-2 or TRBV6-3 and TRBJ1-5; 8 nucleotides match TRBD1. Germline-derived CDR1 and CDR2 are MNHEY and SVGEGT. V shed 0 bases and J 2 bases; nucleotides not matched to a gene: 0. The CDR3 extends over 15 amino acids. In DNA form, the CDR3 reads TGTGCCAGCAGTTACTCGGACAGGGGCAATCAGCCCCAGCATTTT. It encodes CASSYSDRGNQPQHF.

The rearrangement joins TRBV4-1 to TRBJ2-2; 12 bases match TRBD2. Germline CDR1 is MGHRA and CDR2 is YSYEKL. The CDR3 extends over 16 amino acids. The V and J ends lost 5 bases and 6 bases, in that order; junction bases with no gene match: 7. CDR3 bases: TGCGCCAGCAGCTACCCTAGCGGGAGGGTCCCCGGGGAGCTGTTTTTT. Encoded protein: CASSYPSGRVPGELFF.

The chain uses TRBV5-1 and TRBJ2-1, with TRBD2 identical over 12 bases. The CDR3 is 13 residues long. V shed 2 bases and J 10 bases; nucleotides not matched to a gene: 1. Per the germline V gene, CDR1 is SGHRS and CDR2 is YFSETQ. The CDR3 is CASSFTSGGEQFF. The CDR3 nucleotides read TGCGCCAGCAGCTTCACTAGCGGGGGGGAGCAGTTCTTC.

The rearrangement uses TRBV9 and TRBJ1-1; 9 nucleotides match TRBD1. This CDR3 region has 14 residues. V lost 4 bases, J lost 11 bases, and 12 bases stayed unmatched. In germline, CDR1 is SGDLS, CDR2 YYNGEE. The DNA for the CDR3 is TGTGCCAGCAGCTCCAGCGGGACAGGGATTGGGGCTTTCTTT. Protein product: CASSSSGTGIGAFF.

The chain couples TRBV23-1 to TRBJ1-5; no reliable D call. TRBV23-1 is assigned to the ORF class and has an uncertain function. The V end was cut by 9 bases, the J end by 7 bases, with 13 bases between. This CDR3 is 12 amino acids long. As DNA, the CDR3 is TGCGCCAGTTCCAAGGTGACCCAGCCCCAGCATTTT. Translating gives CASSKVTQPQHF.

The sample holds one count of this clone. The chain recombines TRBV6-2 or TRBV6-3 with TRBJ2-4; D might be TRBD2 (5 bases). Per germline, CDR1 MNHEY and CDR2 SVGEGT. V gave up 2 bases and J gave up 7 bases, with 15 bases separating them. CDR3 length: 15 amino acids. The CDR3 coding sequence is TGTGCCAGCAGTTACCGACGGCGAGGGTCTAACATTCAGTACTTC. Translated: CASSYRRRGSNIQYF.

This clone was seen only once. As DNA, the CDR3 is TGTGCCATCATGAGAGGTCCCAACGAGCAGTACTTC. It encodes CAIMRGPNEQYF. This sequence joins TRBV10-3 and TRBJ2-7; D not resolved. Trimming shortened V by 7 bases and J by 5 bases, and 12 bases separated the two germline ends. The CDR3 is 12 amino acids. Germline CDR1 reads ENHRY; CDR2 reads SYGVKD.

The chain recombines TRBV10-3 with TRBJ1-5; D is unclear. The germline V gene has CDR1 ENHRY and CDR2 SYGVKD. The CDR3 has 14 amino acids. V lost 2 bases, J lost 3 bases, and 8 bases lay in between. In nucleotides, the CDR3 is TGTGCCATCAGTGAGCCAGGAAACAATCAGCCCCAGCATTTT. It translates to CAISEPGNNQPQHF.

This clone is a singleton in its sample. V gene TRBV6-4 combines with J gene TRBJ2-2; 11 bases fit TRBD2. The CDR3 is 15 amino acids. With 7 bases clipped from V and 6 bases from J, the junction kept 7 bases outside the gene matches. The germline CDR1 and CDR2 sequences are MRHNA and SNTAGT. The CDR3 reads CASTKLAGVSGELFF. As DNA, the CDR3 is TGTGCCAGCACCAAACTAGCGGGAGTATCCGGGGAGCTGTTTTTT.

This clone was recorded once. In nucleotides, the CDR3 is TGTGCCAGCAGTTTAATCAGGGGGGCGAACACTGAAGCTTTCTTT. Amino acid sequence: CASSLIRGANTEAFF. V gene TRBV27 combines with J gene TRBJ1-1; 7 bases line up with TRBD1. V dropped 2 bases and J dropped 1; count of bases not matched to a gene: 4. The CDR3 consists of 15 residues. Germline CDR1 MNHEY, CDR2 SMNVEV (reference sequence).

This clone was seen a handful of times. The chain links TRBV4-1 to TRBJ2-1; 13 positions match TRBD2. J lost 6 bases, V lost 1 base, and 6 bases had no gene match. CDR3 length: 17 residues. The germline CDR1 and CDR2 sequences are MGHRA and YSYEKL. CDR3 sequence reads: CASSQAQLAGGPNEQFF. The DNA for the CDR3 is TGCGCCAGCAGCCAAGCCCAACTAGCGGGAGGGCCCAATGAGCAGTTCTTC.

This chain connects TRBV19 to TRBJ2-1; TRBD2 matches at 14 bases. Germline trimming cut 5 bases from V and 8 bases from J; bases unmatched to any gene: 8. In germline, CDR1 is LNHDA, CDR2 SQIVND (reference sequence). This CDR3 contains 16 residues. CDR3 sequence reads: CASSGPGLAGVYEQFF. The CDR3 DNA is TGTGCCAGTAGTGGACCGGGACTAGCGGGAGTATATGAGCAGTTCTTC.

This chain uses TRBV5-1 with TRBJ2-1; TRBD2 aligns across 7 bases. This CDR3 spans 15 amino acids. The germline gives CDR1 SGHRS, CDR2 YFSETQ. The V gene end was trimmed by 5 bases and the J gene end by 4 bases; junction bases not matched to a gene: 9. CDR3 sequence: CASSSASGPYNEQFF. The CDR3 DNA reads as TGCGCCAGCAGTTCCGCTAGCGGCCCTTACAATGAGCAGTTCTTC.

The chain carries TRBV4-3 and TRBJ2-1, with D perhaps matching TRBD1 or TRBD2 (5 bases each). The CDR3 runs to 13 residues. CDR1 and CDR2 from the germline V gene are LGHNA and YSLEER. V gave up 3 bases and J gave up 8 bases, with 11 bases separating them. The CDR3 nucleotides read TGCGCCAGCAGCCAGGGGGTTGGGTATGAGCAGTTCTTC. Translating it yields CASSQGVGYEQFF.

This clone was counted once. V is TRBV9 and J is TRBJ1-2, with D perhaps matching TRBD1 (6 bases). This CDR3 comprises 15 residues. In germline, CDR1 is SGDLS, CDR2 YYNGEE. Trimming removed 3 bases from V and 3 bases from J, with 15 bases in between. Here the CDR3 DNA reads TGTGCCAGCAGCGAGGAAGGGGGAGGTTACTATGGCTACACCTTC. Encoded protein: CASSEEGGGYYGYTF.

This chain connects TRBV4-3 to TRBJ1-2; D is uncertain. Trimming removed 0 bases at V and 7 bases at J, with 21 bases between. CDR3 length: 17 amino acids. Looked up from germline, CDR1 is LGHNA and CDR2 is YSLEER. This CDR3 is CASSQDRTLGPRSGYTF. CDR3 nucleotide sequence: TGCGCCAGCAGCCAAGATCGGACGTTAGGGCCGCGGAGTGGCTACACCTTC.

This sequence joins TRBV5-6 and TRBJ1-4; TRBD1 agrees at 9 bases. Germline loops: CDR1 SGHDT, CDR2 YYEEEE. CDR3 length: 14 amino acids. V lost 2 bases, J lost 10 bases, and 6 bases stayed unmatched. The CDR3 nucleotides read TGTGCCAGCAGCTTAAGGGACAGGGAAAGAAAACTGTTTTTT. Residues: CASSLRDRERKLFF.

The CDR3: CASSPNGQGADTGELFF. The CDR3 DNA reads as TGTGCCAGCAGCCCTAATGGACAGGGGGCAGACACCGGGGAGCTGTTTTTT. The chain couples TRBV7-6 to TRBJ2-2; 11 bases agree with TRBD1. With 5 bases clipped from V and 3 bases from J, the junction kept 8 bases outside the gene matches. CDR1 SGHVS and CDR2 FNYEAQ come from the germline V gene. There are 17 residues in the CDR3.